This TCR beta chain stems from a study of T-cell reconstitution after alpha-beta-depleted transplantation in children. Study findings and constraints: Alpha-beta T cells present about two months after transplant were reported to originate from several hundred expanded graft clones. Newly produced T cells mostly provided counts and TCRbeta diversity after one year, as hyperexpanded clones declined. Surviving recipient T cells and thymic progenitors produced the high day-60 TCRbeta diversity seen in some patients.

The CDR3 sequence is 13 residues long. CDR1 SQVTM and CDR2 ANQGSEA come from the germline V gene. The V and J ends lost 7 bases and 6 bases, in that order; junction bases with no gene match: 5. It was with unique molecular identifiers that the TCRbeta library was prepared. From the PCR reads, TCRdb called clonotypes with MiXCR, one entry per CDR3 protein. The table has approximately 400,000 distinct CDR3 sequences, about 17% seen once; the top ten hold 25% to 30%. Concerning this clonotype: Its target is not known.

This specimen was PBMCs, mostly from graft donor cells, taken 360 days after TCRalphabeta/CD19-depleted stem cell transplant. This clonotype was sampled from a boy in the first two years of life who had a stem cell transplant for Wiskott-Aldrich syndrome, so the T cells may come from the graft donor. The V and J genes are TRBV29-1 and TRBJ2-2, with TRBD1 matching 10 bases. The CDR3, as DNA: TGCAGCGGCCGGGACAGGGGATCCGGGGAGCTGTTTTTT. Its protein is CSGRDRGSGELFF.